This T cell receptor beta chain stems from a study of blood T cell repertoires in COVID-19. Study information: Both acute and convalescent COVID-19 samples were obtained from the United States, Italy and Spain. Sources were T cells, B-cell-depleted T cells, or PBMCs; the material itself was cDNA or gDNA.

Per the authors' pipeline: Nucleated cell counts were estimated from reference gene primer amplification. Sequenced by immunoSEQ multiplex PCR; TCRdb stores in-frame clones only, minus some. V and J calls plus clone size are reproduced from that table; the DNA served to infer D and trimming. Of some 200,000 clones in the sample, 80% are singletons; the top ten hold 4.5% to 7%. There are 15 residues in the CDR3. V was cut by 3 bases and J by 4 bases, with 14 bases left in between. The germline CDR1 and CDR2 sequences are SGDLS and YYNGEE. The sequenced sample consisted of peripheral blood. The clonotype was recovered from a woman in her 70s with acute or convalescent COVID-19. J is TRBJ1-5 and V is TRBV9; weak D call: TRBD1 (6 bases). The CDR3 region is CASSGGLDSNQPQHF. The CDR3 nucleotides read TGTGCCAGCAGCGGAGGATTGGACAGTAATCAGCCCCAGCATTTT.